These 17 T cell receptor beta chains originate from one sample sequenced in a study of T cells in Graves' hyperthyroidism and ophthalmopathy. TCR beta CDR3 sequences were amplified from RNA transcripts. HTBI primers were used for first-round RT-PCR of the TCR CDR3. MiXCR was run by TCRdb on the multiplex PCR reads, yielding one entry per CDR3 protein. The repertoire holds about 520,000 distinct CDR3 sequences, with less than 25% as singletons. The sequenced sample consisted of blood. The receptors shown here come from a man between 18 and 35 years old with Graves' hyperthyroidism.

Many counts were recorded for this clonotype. CDR3 in DNA: TGTGCCAGCAGGAGAGAGGGATGGAACACTGAAGCTTTCTTT. It yields the protein CASRREGWNTEAFF. This chain joins TRBV6-1 and TRBJ1-1; D is unclear. V was shortened by 6 bases and J by 1 base, with 12 bases between the two germline ends. Germline-derived CDR1 and CDR2 are MNHNS and SASEGT. The CDR3 extends over 14 amino acids.

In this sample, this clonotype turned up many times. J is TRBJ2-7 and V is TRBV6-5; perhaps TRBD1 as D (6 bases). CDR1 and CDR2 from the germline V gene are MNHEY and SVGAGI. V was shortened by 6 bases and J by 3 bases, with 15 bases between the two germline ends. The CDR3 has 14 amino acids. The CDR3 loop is CASSRSDRHYEQYF. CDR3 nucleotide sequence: TGTGCCAGCAGCCGCAGCGACAGGCACTACGAGCAGTACTTC.

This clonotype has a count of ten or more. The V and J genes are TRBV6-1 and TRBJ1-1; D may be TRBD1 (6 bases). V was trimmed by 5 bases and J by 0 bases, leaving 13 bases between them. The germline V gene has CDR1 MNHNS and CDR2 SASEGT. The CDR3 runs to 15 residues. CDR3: CASSITGTLNTEAFF. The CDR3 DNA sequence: TGTGCCAGCAGTATTACAGGGACTTTGAACACTGAAGCTTTCTTT.

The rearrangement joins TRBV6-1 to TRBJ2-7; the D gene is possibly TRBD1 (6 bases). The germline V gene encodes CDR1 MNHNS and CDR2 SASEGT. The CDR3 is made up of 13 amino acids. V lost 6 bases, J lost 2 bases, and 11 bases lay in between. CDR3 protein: CASSAGVAYEQYF. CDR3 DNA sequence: TGTGCCAGCAGCGCAGGGGTTGCCTACGAGCAGTACTTC.

In DNA, the CDR3 is TGTGCCAGCAGCGACAGGTTACAGAGAGCTGAAGCTTTCTTT. It codes for CASSDRLQRAEAFF. The rearrangement uses TRBV6-1 and TRBJ1-1; possibly TRBD1 for D (6 bases). The V and J ends lost 6 bases and 6 bases respectively, with 17 bases between them. The CDR3 is made up of 14 amino acids. Germline values: CDR1 MNHNS, CDR2 SASEGT.

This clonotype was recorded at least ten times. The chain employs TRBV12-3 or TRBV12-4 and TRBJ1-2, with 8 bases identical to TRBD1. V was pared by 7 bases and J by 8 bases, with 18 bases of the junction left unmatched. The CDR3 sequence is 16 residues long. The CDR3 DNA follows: TGTGCCAGCACCCACGCGTTGGGACAGGAGGGATTAGGCTACACCTTC. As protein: CASTHALGQEGLGYTF.

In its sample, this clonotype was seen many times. The CDR3 is CASTDGGGRTETQYF. The CDR3 DNA follows: TGTGCCAGCACCGACGGGGGGGGGCGCACAGAGACCCAGTACTTC. The chain recombines TRBV28 with TRBJ2-5, with TRBD2 matching over 8 bases. From germline, CDR1 is MDHEN and CDR2 SYDVKM. CDR3 size: 15 residues. Germline trimming cut 7 bases from V and 4 bases from J; bases unmatched to any gene: 11.

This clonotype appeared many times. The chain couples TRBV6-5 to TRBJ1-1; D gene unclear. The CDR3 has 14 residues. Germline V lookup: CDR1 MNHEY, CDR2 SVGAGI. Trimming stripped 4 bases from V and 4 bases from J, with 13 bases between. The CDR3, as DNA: TGTGCCAGCAGTTTTCTTCAGAGTTCCACTGAAGCTTTCTTT. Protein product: CASSFLQSSTEAFF.

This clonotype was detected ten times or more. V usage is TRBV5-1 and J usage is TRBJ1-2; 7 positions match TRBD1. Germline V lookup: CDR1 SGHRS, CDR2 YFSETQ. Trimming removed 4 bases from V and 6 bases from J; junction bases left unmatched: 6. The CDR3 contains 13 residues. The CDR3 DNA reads TGCGCCAGCAGCGTGGGACAGACCGATGGCTACACCTTC. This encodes CASSVGQTDGYTF.

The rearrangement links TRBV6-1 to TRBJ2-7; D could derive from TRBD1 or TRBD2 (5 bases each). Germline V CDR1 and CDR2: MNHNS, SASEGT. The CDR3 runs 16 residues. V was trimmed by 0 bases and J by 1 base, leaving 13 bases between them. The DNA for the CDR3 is TGTGCCAGCAGTGAAGCGCGAGGGGCCCTATCCTACGAGCAGTACTTC. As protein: CASSEARGALSYEQYF.

This CDR3 is CASISSQGVNTEAFF. DNA of the CDR3: TGTGCCAGCATTTCATCCCAGGGGGTTAACACTGAAGCTTTCTTT. The chain joins TRBV6-5 to TRBJ1-1; 7 bases fit TRBD1. This CDR3 comprises 15 residues. V lost 7 bases to trimming and J lost 2 bases; unmatched junction nucleotides: 10. Germline V gene data show CDR1 as MNHEY and CDR2 as SVGAGI.

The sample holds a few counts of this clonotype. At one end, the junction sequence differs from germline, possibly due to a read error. The CDR3 nucleotides are TGTGCCAGCAGCCTCACAGGGGGCACCGGGGAGCTGTTGTTT. Translating gives CASSLTGGTGELLF. V usage is TRBV6-1 and J usage is TRBJ2-2; 9 nucleotides agree with TRBD1. CDR3 length: 14 amino acids. Germline values: CDR1 MNHNS, CDR2 SASEGT.

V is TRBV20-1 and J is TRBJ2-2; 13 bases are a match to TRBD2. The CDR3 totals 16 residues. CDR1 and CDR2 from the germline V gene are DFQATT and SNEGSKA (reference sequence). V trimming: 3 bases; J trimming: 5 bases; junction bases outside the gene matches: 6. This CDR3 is CSASGLAGEGTGELFF. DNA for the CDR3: TGCAGTGCTAGCGGACTAGCGGGAGAGGGAACCGGGGAGCTGTTTTTT.

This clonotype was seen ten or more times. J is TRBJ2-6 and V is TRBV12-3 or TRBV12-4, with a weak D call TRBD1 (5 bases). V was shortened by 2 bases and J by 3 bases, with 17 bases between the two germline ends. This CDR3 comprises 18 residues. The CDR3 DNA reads TGTGCCAGCAGTTTAAGACAGCCTAACCCCATTGGGGCCAACGTCCTGACTTTC. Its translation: CASSLRQPNPIGANVLTF.

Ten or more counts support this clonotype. The CDR3 DNA reads as TGTGCCATCGGGGTCCAAGAGACCCAGTACTTC. Its protein is CAIGVQETQYF. The V call is TRBV10-3, the J call TRBJ2-5; D unresolved. The CDR3 runs 11 residues. With 8 bases removed from V and 1 base from J, the gap between germline ends came to 5 bases. Germline assignment: CDR1 ENHRY and CDR2 SYGVKD.

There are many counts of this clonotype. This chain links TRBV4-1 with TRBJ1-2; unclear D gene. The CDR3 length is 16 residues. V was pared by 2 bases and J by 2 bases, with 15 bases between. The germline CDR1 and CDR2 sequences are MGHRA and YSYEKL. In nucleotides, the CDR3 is TGCGCCAGCAGCCAACGACCTCTTGGGGAGAACTATGGCTACACCTTC. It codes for CASSQRPLGENYGYTF.

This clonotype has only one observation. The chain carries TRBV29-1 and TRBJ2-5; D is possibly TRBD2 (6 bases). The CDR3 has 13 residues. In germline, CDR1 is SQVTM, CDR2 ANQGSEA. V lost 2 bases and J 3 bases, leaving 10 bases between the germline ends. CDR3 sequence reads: CSVEWGDEETQYF. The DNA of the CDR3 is TGCAGCGTTGAATGGGGGGACGAAGAGACCCAGTACTTC.